The entry below gives a single TCR beta chain sequence along with its context. Its antigen specificity is not known. Per-base qualities were not stored, and no clone one base away is much larger. RNA was extracted with the RNeasy kit and 0.5 to 1 ug was reverse transcribed using random hexamers. TCR beta CDR3 regions were amplified with the immunoSEQ multiplex PCR assay covering 54 Vbeta and 13 Jbeta segments. Bias from PCR amplification was corrected by using a synthetic template baseline for primer optimization and for computational correction. In the original analysis: Reads were annotated to V, D and J genes per IMGT and analyzed with immunoSEQ Analyzer, keeping only productive sequences. Clonality was computed as one minus Shannon entropy normalized by log2 of the number of productive unique sequences. Public and private clones were assessed among the 100 most prevalent clones of each patient and control. Clones were defined as Susac-specific when absent from the healthy and MS cohorts, from about 1,100 published viral clones and from other ImmuneACCESS disease sequences. The public reads were reanalyzed by TCRdb: fastp trimming at Q25, MiXCR alignment, in-frame beta chains only. Merged by CDR3 protein, the rows form single entries marked with the most common genes and DNA. In this record, the V and J calls reflect TCRdb's handling and not the investigators' own analysis. Recorded for this sample are some 180,000 distinct CDR3 sequences; about 95% of them occurred a single time. The ten largest clones represent 0.099% of the sample.

High-throughput TCR beta sequencing profiled peripheral blood CD8+ and CD4+ T cells from healthy donors, Susac syndrome patients and multiple sclerosis patients. Susac syndrome patients met recently defined diagnostic criteria for definite or probable disease. Bulk CD8+ and CD4+ T cells were purified by magnetic negative isolation, while CD8+ TEMRA cells were enriched using FACS. Blood was drawn into EDTA tubes, processed within 24 hours, and PBMCs were isolated by density gradient centrifugation. PBMCs destined for TCR sequencing were cryopreserved in liquid nitrogen and later thawed in a 37 °C water bath. The sorted or isolated CD4+, CD8+ and CD8+ TEMRA cells had a purity of 90% or higher. The entry originates in a study of CD8 T cells in Susac syndrome (dated by TCRdb to between 2017 and 2020). Looking at the study overall: Of the Susac syndrome patients who were sequenced, roughly 6 had clinically active disease and eight were in clinical remission. Whether CD8+ T cell activation and differentiation in Susac syndrome was antigen driven was tested using repertoire sequencing. At the time of blood withdrawal, Susac syndrome patients were either therapy-naive, taking corticosteroids (with some also receiving IVIg), or on IVIg alone.

What the work shows at the level of the full study, not this receptor alone: The number of individuals in the TCR sequencing and HLA analysis was recognized as being relatively small. The CD4+ T cell repertoire of patients with Susac syndrome showed no detectable clonal expansion.

The receptor was derived from a human donor with Susac syndrome. Sequencing was done on a sample of CD4+ T cells from PBMCs.

The bases read TGCGCCAGCAGCTCCGGGGATGAAAAACTGTTTTTT. The encoded protein is CASSSGDEKLFF. The V and J genes are TRBV5-1 and TRBJ1-4; no D gene can be assigned with confidence. The germline V gene provides CDR1 SGHRS and CDR2 YFSETQ. V drops 3 bases and J drops 6 bases, leaving 6 bases in between. Spanning cysteine to phenylalanine, the CDR3 consists of 12 amino acids. Only the CDR3 region is kept as DNA, spanning 36 bases read in frame from base 1.